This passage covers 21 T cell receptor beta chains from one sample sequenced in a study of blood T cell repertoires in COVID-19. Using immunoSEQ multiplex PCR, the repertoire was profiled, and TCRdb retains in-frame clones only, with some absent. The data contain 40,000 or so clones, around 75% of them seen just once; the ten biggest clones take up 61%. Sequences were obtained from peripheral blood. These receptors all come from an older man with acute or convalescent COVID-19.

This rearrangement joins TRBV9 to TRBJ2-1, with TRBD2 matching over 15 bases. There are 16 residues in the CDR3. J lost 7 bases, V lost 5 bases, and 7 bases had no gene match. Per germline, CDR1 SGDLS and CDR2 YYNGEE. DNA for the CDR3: TGTGCCAGCAGTTCGGGACTAGCGGGAGGCGTAAATGAGCAGTTCTTC. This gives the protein CASSSGLAGGVNEQFF.

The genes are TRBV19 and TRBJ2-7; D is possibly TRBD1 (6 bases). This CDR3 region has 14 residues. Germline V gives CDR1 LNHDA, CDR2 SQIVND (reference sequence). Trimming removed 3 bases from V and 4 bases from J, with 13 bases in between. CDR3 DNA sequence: TGTGCCAGTAGTATTCGGGACATTTTTTACGAGCAGTACTTC. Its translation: CASSIRDIFYEQYF. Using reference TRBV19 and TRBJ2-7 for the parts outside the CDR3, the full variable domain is DGGITQSPKYLFRKEGQNVTLSCEQNLNHDAMYWYRQDPGQGLRLIYYSQIVNDFQKGDIAEGYSVSREKKESFPLTVTSAQKNPTAFYLCASSIRDIFYEQYFGPGTRLTVT.

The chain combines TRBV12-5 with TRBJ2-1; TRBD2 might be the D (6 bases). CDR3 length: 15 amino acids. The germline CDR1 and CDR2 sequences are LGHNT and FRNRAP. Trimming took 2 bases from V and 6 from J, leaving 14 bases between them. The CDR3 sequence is CASGLTPGLSNEQFF. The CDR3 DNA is TGTGCTAGTGGTTTGACCCCGGGACTCTCCAATGAGCAGTTCTTC. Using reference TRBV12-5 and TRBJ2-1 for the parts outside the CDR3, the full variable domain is DARVTQTPRHKVTEMGQEVTMRCQPILGHNTVFWYRQTMMQGLELLAYFRNRAPLDDSGMPKDRFSAEMPDATLATLKIQPSEPRDSAVYFCASGLTPGLSNEQFFGPGTRLTVL.

Written as DNA, the CDR3 is TGTGCCAGCAGTTTAGGAGGACAGGGGTCTTCTACAGGTGAGCAGTTCTTC. It specifies CASSLGGQGSSTGEQFF. The chain carries TRBV28 and TRBJ2-1, with 9 bases fitting TRBD1. This CDR3 has 17 amino acids. With V trimmed by 2 bases and J by 9 bases, 14 bases remained unmatched. Germline loops: CDR1 MDHEN, CDR2 SYDVKM. Using reference TRBV28 and TRBJ2-1 for the parts outside the CDR3, the full variable domain is DVKVTQSSRYLVKRTGEKVFLECVQDMDHENMFWYRQDPGLGLRLIYFSYDVKMKEKGDIPEGYSVSREKKERFSLILESASTNQTSMYLCASSLGGQGSSTGEQFFGPGTRLTVL.

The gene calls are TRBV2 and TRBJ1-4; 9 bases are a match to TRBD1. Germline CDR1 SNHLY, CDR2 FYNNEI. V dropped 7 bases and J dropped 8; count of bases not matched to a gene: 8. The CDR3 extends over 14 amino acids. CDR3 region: CASNGQGRGEKLFF. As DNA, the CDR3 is TGTGCCAGCAACGGACAGGGGCGCGGGGAAAAACTGTTTTTT.

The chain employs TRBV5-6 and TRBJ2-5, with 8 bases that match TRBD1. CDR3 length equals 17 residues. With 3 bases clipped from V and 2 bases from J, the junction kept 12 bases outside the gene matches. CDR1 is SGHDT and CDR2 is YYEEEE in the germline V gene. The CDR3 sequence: CASSSDHRGSIQETQYF. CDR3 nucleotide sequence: TGTGCCAGCAGCTCAGATCACAGGGGGAGCATTCAAGAGACCCAGTACTTC.

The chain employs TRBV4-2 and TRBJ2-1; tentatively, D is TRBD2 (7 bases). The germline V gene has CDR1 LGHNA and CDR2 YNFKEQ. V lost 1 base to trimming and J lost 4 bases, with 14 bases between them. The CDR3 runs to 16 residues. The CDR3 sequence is CASSQGGLAAYNEQFF. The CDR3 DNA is TGTGCCAGCAGCCAAGGGGGGCTAGCGGCTTACAATGAGCAGTTCTTC.

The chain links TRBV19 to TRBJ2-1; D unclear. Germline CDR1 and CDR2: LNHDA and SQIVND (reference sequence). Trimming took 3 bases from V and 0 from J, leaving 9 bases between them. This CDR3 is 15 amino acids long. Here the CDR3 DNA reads TGTGCCAGTAGTATGACATATAGCTCCTACAATGAGCAGTTCTTC. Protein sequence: CASSMTYSSYNEQFF.

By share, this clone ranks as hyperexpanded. CDR3: CASSPGTSWNTGELFF. The CDR3 DNA reads TGTGCCAGCAGCCCCGGGACTAGCTGGAACACCGGGGAGCTGTTTTTT. The rearrangement uses TRBV13 and TRBJ2-2; TRBD2 aligns across 9 bases. CDR1 PRHDT and CDR2 FYEKMQ come from the germline V gene (reference sequence). The V and J ends lost 5 bases and 1 base, in that order; junction bases with no gene match: 5. The CDR3 totals 16 residues.

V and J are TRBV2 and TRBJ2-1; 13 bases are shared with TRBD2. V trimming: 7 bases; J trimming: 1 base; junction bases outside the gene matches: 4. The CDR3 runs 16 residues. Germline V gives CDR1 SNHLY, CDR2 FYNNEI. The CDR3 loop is CASTPLAGGSYNEQFF. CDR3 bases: TGTGCCAGCACCCCACTAGCGGGAGGGTCCTACAATGAGCAGTTCTTC.

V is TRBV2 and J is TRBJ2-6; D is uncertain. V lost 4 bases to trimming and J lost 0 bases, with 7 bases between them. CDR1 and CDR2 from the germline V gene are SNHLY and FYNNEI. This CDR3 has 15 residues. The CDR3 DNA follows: TGTGCCAGCAGTGGACTGTTCTCTGGGGCCAACGTCCTGACTTTC. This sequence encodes CASSGLFSGANVLTF.

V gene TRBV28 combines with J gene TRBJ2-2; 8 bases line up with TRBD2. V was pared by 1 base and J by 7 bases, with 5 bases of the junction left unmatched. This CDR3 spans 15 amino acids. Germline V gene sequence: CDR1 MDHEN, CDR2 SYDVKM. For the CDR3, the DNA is TGTGCCAGCAGTTTATCCGGGACTAGAAACGGGGAGCTGTTTTTT. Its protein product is CASSLSGTRNGELFF.

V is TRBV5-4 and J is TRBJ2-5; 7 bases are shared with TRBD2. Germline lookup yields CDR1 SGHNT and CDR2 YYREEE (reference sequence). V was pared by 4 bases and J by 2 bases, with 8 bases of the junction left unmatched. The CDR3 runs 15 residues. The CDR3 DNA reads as TGTGCCAGCAGCCCTGGTCGGCGGGGGCAAGAGACCCAGTACTTC. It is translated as CASSPGRRGQETQYF.

The chain's CDR3 is CSSVASAVSTDTQYF. In nucleotides, the CDR3 is TGCAGCTCCGTTGCTAGCGCCGTTAGCACAGATACGCAGTATTTT. The rearrangement links TRBV29-1 to TRBJ2-3, with a weak D call TRBD2 (6 bases). The CDR3 has 15 residues. Per germline, CDR1 SQVTM and CDR2 ANQGSEA. Deletions cut 8 bases from V and 0 bases from J, with 18 bases between.

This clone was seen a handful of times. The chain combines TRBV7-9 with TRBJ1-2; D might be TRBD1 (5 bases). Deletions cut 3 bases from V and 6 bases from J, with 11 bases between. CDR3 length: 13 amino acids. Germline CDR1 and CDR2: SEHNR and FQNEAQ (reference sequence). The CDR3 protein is CASSFRIGDGYTF. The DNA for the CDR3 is TGTGCCAGCAGCTTCCGTATAGGGGATGGCTACACCTTC.

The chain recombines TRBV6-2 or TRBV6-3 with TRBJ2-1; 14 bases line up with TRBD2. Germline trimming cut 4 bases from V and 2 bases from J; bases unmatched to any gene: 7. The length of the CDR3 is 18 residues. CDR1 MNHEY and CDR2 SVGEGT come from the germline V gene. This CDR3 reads CASSFGTSGRGAYNEQFF. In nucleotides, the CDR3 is TGTGCCAGCAGTTTTGGGACTAGCGGGAGAGGGGCCTACAATGAGCAGTTCTTC.

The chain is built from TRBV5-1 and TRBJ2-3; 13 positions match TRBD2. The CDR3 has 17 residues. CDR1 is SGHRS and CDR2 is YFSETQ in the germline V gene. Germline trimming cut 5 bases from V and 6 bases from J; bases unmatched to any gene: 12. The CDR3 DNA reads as TGCGCCAGCAGGCAAGCCGGGACTAGCGGGGTTAGGGATACGCAGTATTTT. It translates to CASRQAGTSGVRDTQYF.

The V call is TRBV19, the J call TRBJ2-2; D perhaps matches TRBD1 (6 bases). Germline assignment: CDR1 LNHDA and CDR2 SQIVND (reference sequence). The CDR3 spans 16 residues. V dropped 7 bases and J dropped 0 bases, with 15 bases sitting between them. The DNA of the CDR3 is TGTGCCAGTAACCCAGCCGGGACACCGAACACCGGGGAGCTGTTTTTT. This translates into CASNPAGTPNTGELFF.

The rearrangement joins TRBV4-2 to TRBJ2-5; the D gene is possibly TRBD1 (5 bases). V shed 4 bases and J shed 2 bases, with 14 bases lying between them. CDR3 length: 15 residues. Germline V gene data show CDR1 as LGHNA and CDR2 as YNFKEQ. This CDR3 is CASSPARQMQETQYF. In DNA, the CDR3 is TGTGCCAGCAGCCCAGCTAGACAGATGCAAGAGACCCAGTACTTC.

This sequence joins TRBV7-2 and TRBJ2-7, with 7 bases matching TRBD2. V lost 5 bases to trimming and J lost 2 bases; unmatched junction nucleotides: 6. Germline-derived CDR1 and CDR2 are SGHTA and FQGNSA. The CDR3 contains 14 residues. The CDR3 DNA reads TGTGCCAGCAGCCGGGACTACCAAACCTACGAGCAGTACTTC. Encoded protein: CASSRDYQTYEQYF.

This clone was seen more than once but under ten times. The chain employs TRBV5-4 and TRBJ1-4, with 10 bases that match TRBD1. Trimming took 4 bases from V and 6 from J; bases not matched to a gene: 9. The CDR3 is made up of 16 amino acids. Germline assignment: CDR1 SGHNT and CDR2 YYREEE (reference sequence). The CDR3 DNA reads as TGTGCCAGCAGCAGAGGACAGGGGGAAGTTGATGAAAAACTGTTTTTT. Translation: CASSRGQGEVDEKLFF.